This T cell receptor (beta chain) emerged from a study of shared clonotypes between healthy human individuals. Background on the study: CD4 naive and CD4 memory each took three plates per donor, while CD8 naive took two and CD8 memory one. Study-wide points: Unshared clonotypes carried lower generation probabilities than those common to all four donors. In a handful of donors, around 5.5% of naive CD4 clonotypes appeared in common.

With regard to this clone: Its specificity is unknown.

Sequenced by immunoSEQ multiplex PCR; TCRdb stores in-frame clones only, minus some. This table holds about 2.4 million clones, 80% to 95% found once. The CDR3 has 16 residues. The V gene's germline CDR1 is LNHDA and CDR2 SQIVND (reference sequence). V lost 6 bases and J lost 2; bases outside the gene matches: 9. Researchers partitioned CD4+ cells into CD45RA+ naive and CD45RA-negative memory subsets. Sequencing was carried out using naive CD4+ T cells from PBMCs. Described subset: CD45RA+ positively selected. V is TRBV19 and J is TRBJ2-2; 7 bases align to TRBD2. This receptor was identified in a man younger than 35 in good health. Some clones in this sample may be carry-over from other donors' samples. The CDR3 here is CASSDSGNRNTGELFF. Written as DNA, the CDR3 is TGTGCCAGTAGCGACAGCGGGAATAGAAACACCGGGGAGCTGTTTTTT.